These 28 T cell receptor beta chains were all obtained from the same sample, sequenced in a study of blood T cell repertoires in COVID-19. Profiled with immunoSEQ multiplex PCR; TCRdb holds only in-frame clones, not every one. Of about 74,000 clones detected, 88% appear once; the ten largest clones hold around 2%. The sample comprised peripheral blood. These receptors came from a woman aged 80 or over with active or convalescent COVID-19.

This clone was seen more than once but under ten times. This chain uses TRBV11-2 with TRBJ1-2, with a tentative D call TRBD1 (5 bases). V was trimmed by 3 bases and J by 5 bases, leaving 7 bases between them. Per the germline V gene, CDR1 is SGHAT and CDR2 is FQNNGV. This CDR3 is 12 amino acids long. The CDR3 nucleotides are TGTGCCAGCAGCTTTGACAGTTATGGCTACACCTTC. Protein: CASSFDSYGYTF.

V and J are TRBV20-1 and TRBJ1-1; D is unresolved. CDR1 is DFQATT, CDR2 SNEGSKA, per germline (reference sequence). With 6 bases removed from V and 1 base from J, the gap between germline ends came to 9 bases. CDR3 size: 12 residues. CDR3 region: CSASPGNTEAFF. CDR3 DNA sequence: TGCAGTGCCAGTCCGGGGAACACTGAAGCTTTCTTT.

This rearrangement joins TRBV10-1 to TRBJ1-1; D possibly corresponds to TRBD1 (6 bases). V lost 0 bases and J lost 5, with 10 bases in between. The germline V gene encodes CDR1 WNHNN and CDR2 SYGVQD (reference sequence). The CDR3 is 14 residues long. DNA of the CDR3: TGCGCCAGCAGTGAGTCGGCAGGGGCTACTGAAGCTTTCTTT. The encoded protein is CASSESAGATEAFF.

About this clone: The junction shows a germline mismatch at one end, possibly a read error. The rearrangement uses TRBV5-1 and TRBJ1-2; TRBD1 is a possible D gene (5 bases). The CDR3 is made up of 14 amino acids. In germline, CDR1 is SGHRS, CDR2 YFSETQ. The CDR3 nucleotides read TGCGCCAGCACCTTGATGGAGGGGTCCTATGGCTACACCTTC. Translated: CASTLMEGSYGYTF.

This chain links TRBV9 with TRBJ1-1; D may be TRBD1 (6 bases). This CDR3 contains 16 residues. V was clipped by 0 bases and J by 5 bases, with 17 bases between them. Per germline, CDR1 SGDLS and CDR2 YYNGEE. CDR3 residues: CASSVGISGAYTEAFF. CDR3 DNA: TGTGCCAGCAGCGTAGGGATATCAGGGGCATATACTGAAGCTTTCTTT.

The CDR3 sequence is CASGPHVTYEQYF. CDR3 DNA sequence: TGTGCTAGTGGTCCCCACGTCACATACGAGCAGTACTTC. The J gene is TRBJ2-7, the V gene TRBV12-5; unclear D gene. Germline V CDR1 and CDR2: LGHNT, FRNRAP. The ends were cut back, 5 bases at V and 4 bases at J, with 12 bases in the middle. This CDR3 region has 13 residues. Using reference TRBV12-5 and TRBJ2-7 for the parts outside the CDR3, the full variable domain is DARVTQTPRHKVTEMGQEVTMRCQPILGHNTVFWYRQTMMQGLELLAYFRNRAPLDDSGMPKDRFSAEMPDATLATLKIQPSEPRDSAVYFCASGPHVTYEQYFGPGTRLTVT.

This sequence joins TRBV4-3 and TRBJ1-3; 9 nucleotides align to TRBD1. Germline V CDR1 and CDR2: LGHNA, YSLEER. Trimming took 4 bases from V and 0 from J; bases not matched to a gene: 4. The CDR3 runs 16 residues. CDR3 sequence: CASSRGQGTSGNTIYF. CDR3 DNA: TGCGCCAGCAGCCGAGGACAGGGGACCTCTGGAAACACCATATATTTT.

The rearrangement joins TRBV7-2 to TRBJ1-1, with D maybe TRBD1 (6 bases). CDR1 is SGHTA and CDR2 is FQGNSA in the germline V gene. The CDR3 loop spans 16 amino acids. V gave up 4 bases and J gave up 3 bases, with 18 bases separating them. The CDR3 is CASSWRNREWYTEAFF. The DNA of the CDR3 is TGTGCCAGCAGCTGGCGGAACAGGGAGTGGTACACTGAAGCTTTCTTT.

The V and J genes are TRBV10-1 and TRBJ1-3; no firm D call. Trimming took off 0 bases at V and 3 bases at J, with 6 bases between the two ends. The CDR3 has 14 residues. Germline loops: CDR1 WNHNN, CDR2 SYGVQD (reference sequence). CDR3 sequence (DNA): TGCGCCAGCAGTGAGTCTGGACTTGGAAACACCATATATTTT. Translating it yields CASSESGLGNTIYF.

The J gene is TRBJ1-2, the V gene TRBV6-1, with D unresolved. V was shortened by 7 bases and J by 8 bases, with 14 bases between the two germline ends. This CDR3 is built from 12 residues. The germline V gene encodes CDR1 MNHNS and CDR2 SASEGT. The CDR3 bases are TGTGCCAGCACCCTGACCCGGGAAGGCTACACCTTC. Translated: CASTLTREGYTF.

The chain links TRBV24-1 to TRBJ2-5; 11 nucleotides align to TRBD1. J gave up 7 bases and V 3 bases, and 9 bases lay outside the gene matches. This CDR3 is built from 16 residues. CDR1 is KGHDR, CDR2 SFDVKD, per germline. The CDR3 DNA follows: TGTGCCACCAGTGATGCCCGGGACAGGGGGAAGGGGACCCAGTACTTC. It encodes CATSDARDRGKGTQYF.

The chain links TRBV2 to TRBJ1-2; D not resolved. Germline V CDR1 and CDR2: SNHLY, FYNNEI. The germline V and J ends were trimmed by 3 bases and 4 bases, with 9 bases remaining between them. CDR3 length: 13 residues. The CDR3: CASSENALYGYTF. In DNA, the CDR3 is TGTGCCAGCAGTGAGAACGCGCTCTATGGCTACACCTTC.

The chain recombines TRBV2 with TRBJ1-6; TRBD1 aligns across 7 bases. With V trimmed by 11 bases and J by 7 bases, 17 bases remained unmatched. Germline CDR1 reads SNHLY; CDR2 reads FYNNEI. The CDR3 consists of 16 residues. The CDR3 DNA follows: TGTGCCTCCCAGTTTAGATCGGGACAGCCAAATTCACCCCTCCACTTT. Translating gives CASQFRSGQPNSPLHF.

The CDR3 spells CASSSLNTGELFF. The CDR3 DNA reads as TGCGCCAGCAGCTCCCTGAACACCGGGGAGCTGTTTTTT. The rearrangement links TRBV5-1 to TRBJ2-2, with D unclear. From germline, CDR1 is SGHRS and CDR2 YFSETQ. The CDR3 consists of 13 residues. The germline V and J ends were trimmed by 3 bases and 1 base, with 4 bases remaining between them.

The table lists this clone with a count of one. The CDR3 DNA is TGTGCCAGCAGTACCCCGGGACAGGGTTGGGATGAGCAGTTCTTC. This gives the protein CASSTPGQGWDEQFF. The chain recombines TRBV25-1 with TRBJ2-1, with 9 positions matching TRBD1. The CDR3 is 15 amino acids. V dropped 5 bases and J dropped 8; count of bases not matched to a gene: 10. Germline-derived CDR1 and CDR2 are MGHDK and SYGVNS.

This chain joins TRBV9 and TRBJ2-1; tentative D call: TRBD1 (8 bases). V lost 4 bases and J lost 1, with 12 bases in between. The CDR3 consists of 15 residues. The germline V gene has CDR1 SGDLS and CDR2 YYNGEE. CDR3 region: CASSLQGGSYNEQFF. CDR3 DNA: TGTGCCAGCAGCTTACAGGGGGGGTCCTACAATGAGCAGTTCTTC.

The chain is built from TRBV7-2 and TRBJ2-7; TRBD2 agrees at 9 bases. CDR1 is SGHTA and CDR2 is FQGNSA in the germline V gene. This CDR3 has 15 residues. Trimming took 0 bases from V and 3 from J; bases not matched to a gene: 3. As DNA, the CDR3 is TGTGCCAGCAGCTTAGCTAGCGGGGGCTTCTACGAGCAGTACTTC. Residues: CASSLASGGFYEQYF.

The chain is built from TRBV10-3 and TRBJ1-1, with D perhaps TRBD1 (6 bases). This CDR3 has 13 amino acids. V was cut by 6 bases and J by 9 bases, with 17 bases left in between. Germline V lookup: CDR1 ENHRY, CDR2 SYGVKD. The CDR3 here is CAIREEQGGKAFF. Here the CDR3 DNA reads TGTGCCATCAGAGAAGAACAGGGAGGGAAAGCTTTCTTT.

CDR3 in amino acids: CASSLGPGAFYEQYF. The DNA of the CDR3 is TGTGCCAGCAGCCTTGGACCGGGAGCCTTTTACGAGCAGTACTTC. The V call is TRBV7-8, the J call TRBJ2-7; D may be TRBD2 (6 bases). Germline V gives CDR1 SGHVS, CDR2 FQNEAQ. V was pared by 5 bases and J by 4 bases, with 18 bases between. The CDR3 has 15 amino acids.

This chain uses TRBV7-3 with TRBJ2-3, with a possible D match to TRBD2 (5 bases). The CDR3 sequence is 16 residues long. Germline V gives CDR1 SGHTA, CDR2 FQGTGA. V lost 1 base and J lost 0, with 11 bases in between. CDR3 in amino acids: CASSLMVGISTDTQYF. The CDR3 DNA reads TGTGCCAGCAGCTTAATGGTCGGGATTAGCACAGATACGCAGTATTTT.

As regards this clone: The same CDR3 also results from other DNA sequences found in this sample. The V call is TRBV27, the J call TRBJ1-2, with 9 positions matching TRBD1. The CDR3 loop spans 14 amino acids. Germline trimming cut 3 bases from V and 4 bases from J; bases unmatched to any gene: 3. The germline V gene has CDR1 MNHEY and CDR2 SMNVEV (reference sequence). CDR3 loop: CASSFSGQGYGYTF. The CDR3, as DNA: TGTGCCAGCAGTTTCTCGGGACAGGGCTATGGCTACACCTTC.

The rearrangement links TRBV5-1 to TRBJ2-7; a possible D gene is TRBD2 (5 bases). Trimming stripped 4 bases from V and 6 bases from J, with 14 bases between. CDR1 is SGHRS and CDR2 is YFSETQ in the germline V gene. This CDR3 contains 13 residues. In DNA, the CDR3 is TGCGCCAGCAGCCCCCATACTAGTGTCGAGCAGTACTTC. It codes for CASSPHTSVEQYF.

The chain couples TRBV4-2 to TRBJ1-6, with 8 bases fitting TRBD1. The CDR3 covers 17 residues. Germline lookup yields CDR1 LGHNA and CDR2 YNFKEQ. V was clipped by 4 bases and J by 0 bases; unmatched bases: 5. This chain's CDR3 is CASSRGQASSYNSPLHF. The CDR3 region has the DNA TGTGCCAGCAGCCGGGGACAGGCCTCCTCCTATAATTCACCCCTCCACTTT.

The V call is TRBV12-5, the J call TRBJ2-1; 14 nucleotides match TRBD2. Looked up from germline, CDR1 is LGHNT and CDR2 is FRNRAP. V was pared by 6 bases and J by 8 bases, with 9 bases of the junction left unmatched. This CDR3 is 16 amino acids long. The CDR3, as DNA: TGTGCTAGTGGCCTGGGACTAGCGGGAGATTTGGATGAGCAGTTCTTC. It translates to CASGLGLAGDLDEQFF.

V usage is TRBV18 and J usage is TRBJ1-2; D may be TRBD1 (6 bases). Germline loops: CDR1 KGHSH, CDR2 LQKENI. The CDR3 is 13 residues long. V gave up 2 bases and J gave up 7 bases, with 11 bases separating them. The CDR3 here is CASSPEQGRGYTF. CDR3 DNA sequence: TGTGCCAGCTCACCAGAACAGGGCCGTGGCTACACCTTC.

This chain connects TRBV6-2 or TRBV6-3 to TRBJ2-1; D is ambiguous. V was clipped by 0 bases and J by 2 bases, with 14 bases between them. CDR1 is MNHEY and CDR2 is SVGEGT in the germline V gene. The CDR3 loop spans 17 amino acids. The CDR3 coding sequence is TGTGCCAGCAGTTACTCAGCTCCTGGCGGCCCCTACAATGAGCAGTTCTTC. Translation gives CASSYSAPGGPYNEQFF.

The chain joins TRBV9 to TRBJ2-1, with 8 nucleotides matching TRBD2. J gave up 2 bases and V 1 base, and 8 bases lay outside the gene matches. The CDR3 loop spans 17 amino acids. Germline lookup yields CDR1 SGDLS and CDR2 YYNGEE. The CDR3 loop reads CASSVHELAAAYNEQFF. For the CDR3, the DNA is TGTGCCAGCAGCGTACACGAACTAGCGGCGGCCTACAATGAGCAGTTCTTC.

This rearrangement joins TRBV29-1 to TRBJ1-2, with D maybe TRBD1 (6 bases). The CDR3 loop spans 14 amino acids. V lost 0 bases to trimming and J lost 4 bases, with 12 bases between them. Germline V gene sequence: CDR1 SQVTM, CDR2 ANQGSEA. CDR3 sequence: CSVEETGYIYGYTF. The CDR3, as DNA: TGCAGCGTTGAAGAAACAGGGTACATCTATGGCTACACCTTC. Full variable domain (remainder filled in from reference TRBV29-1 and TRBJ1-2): SAVISQKPSRDICQRGTSLTIQCQVDSQVTMMFWYRQQPGQSLTLIATANQGSEATYESGFVIDKFPISRPNLTFSTLTVSNMSPEDSSIYLCSVEETGYIYGYTFGSGTRLTVV.